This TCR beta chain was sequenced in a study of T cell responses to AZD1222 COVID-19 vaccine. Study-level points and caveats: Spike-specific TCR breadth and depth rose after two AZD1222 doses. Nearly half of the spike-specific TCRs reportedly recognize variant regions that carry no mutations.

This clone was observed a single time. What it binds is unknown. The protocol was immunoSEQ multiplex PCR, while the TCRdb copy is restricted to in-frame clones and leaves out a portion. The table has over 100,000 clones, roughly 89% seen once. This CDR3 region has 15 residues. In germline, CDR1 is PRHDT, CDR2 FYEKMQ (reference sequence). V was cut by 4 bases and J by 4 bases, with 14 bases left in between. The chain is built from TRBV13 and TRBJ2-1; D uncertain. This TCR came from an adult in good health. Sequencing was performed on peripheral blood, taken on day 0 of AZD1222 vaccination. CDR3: CASSSGRELYNEQFF. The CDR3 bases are TGTGCCAGCAGCTCCGGAAGAGAACTTTACAATGAGCAGTTCTTC.